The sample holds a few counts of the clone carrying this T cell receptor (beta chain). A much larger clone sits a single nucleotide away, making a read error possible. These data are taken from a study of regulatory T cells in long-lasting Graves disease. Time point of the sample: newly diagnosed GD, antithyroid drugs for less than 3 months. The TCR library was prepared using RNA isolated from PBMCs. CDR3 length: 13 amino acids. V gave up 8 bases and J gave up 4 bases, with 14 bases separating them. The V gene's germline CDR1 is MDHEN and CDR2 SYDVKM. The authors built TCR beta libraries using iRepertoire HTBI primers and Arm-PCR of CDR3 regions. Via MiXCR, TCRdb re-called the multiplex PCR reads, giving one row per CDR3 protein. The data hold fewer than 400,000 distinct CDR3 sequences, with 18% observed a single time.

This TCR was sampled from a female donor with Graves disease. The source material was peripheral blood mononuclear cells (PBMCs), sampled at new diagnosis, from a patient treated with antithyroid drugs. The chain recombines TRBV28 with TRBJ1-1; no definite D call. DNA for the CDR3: TGTGCCAGCGGGCTGACTTGGAGCACTGAAGCTTTCTTT. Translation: CASGLTWSTEAFF.